Each of the 10 T cell receptor beta chains below was sequenced from the same sample in a study of blood T cells in healthy people across ages. Through a sample-barcoded 5' primer and a J-beta primer mix, a second PCR was run for roughly 6 to 11 cycles. Via MiXCR, TCRdb re-called the 5' RACE reads, giving one row per CDR3 protein. Of around 1,500,000 distinct CDR3 sequences in the sample, 25% to 30% were seen once. Sequencing input: blood. The source of these receptors is a woman aged 25 to 45 in good health.

This clonotype was recorded once. Mismatch with germline at one junction end may stem from a read error. The chain employs TRBV24-1 and TRBJ2-1; 7 nucleotides line up with TRBD2. The germline CDR1 and CDR2 sequences are KGHDR and SFDVKD. This CDR3 is 16 amino acids long. Here the CDR3 DNA reads TGTACCACCAGTGACCCGCTAGCGGAGACCTACAATGAGCAGTTCTTC. This codes for CTTSDPLAETYNEQFF.

Remarks on this clonotype: Given a much more abundant clone one base away, this may be a read error. J is TRBJ2-1 and V is TRBV15; TRBD2 matches at 11 bases. The J call may be wrong; the DNA end is better matched by TRBJ2-7. CDR3 length: 16 residues. The germline V gene encodes CDR1 LNHNV and CDR2 YYDKDF (reference sequence). In DNA form, the CDR3 reads TGTGCCACCAGCAGAGACAGACTAGCGGGACTCAATGAGCAGTACTTC. It is translated as CATSRDRLAGLNEQYF.

This clonotype came up many times. The CDR3: CASRDSTYEQYF. The CDR3, as DNA: TGCGCCAGCAGGGACAGTACCTACGAGCAGTACTTC. The gene calls are TRBV5-1 and TRBJ2-7; D is possibly TRBD1 (6 bases). The germline V and J ends were trimmed by 5 bases and 2 bases, with 8 bases remaining between them. The germline gives CDR1 SGHRS, CDR2 YFSETQ. There are 12 residues in the CDR3.

J is TRBJ2-3 and V is TRBV13; possibly TRBD1 for D (7 bases). Germline V lookup: CDR1 PRHDT, CDR2 FYEKMQ (reference sequence). CDR3 length: 16 residues. Trimming stripped 4 bases from V and 4 bases from J, with 18 bases between. In DNA form, the CDR3 reads TGTGCCAGCAGCTCTCTGGAGGGGGCCGGGGCAGATACGCAGTATTTT. Residues: CASSSLEGAGADTQYF.

This clonotype was detected a few times. The CDR3, as DNA: TGTGCCAGCAGCGTAGATGCAGGGAACACTGAAGCTTTCTTT. It yields the protein CASSVDAGNTEAFF. The genes are TRBV9 and TRBJ1-1, with D unresolved. CDR1 and CDR2 (germline): SGDLS, YYNGEE. Trimming pared 0 bases from V and 1 base from J, leaving 7 bases between. This CDR3 has 14 amino acids.

This clonotype has more than one count but fewer than ten. The V call is TRBV10-3, the J call TRBJ1-2, with D maybe TRBD1 (5 bases). Trimming took off 3 bases at V and 5 bases at J, with 10 bases between the two ends. This CDR3 is built from 13 residues. Germline CDR1 reads ENHRY; CDR2 reads SYGVKD. This CDR3 is CAISDPPGYGYTF. CDR3 sequence (DNA): TGTGCCATCAGTGACCCCCCAGGGTATGGCTACACCTTC.

This clonotype has only a few counts. CDR3 sequence (DNA): TGTGCCAGCAGCCCCTCGCGGGAGGAGGCTTTCTTT. Encoded protein: CASSPSREEAFF. The rearrangement uses TRBV3-1 and TRBJ1-1; no reliable D call. The CDR3 is made up of 12 amino acids. V lost 4 bases to trimming and J lost 11 bases, with 14 bases between them. In germline, CDR1 is LGHDT, CDR2 YNNKEL (reference sequence).

This rearrangement joins TRBV30 to TRBJ1-2; TRBD1 matches 8 bases. CDR3 length: 16 amino acids. Germline loops: CDR1 GTSNPN, CDR2 SVGIG (reference sequence). Trimming cost V 1 base and J 4 bases; bases outside gene matches: 11. This CDR3 is CAWSDPRTGTGYGYTF. Here the CDR3 DNA reads TGTGCCTGGAGTGACCCCCGGACAGGGACGGGCTATGGCTACACCTTC. Full variable domain (remainder filled in from reference TRBV30 and TRBJ1-2): SQTIHQWPATLVQPVGSPLSLECTVEGTSNPNLYWYRQAAGRGLQLLFYSVGIGQISSEVPQNLSASRPQDRQFILSSKKLLLSDSGFYLCAWSDPRTGTGYGYTFGSGTRLTVV.

This rearrangement joins TRBV27 to TRBJ2-1, with D perhaps TRBD2 (6 bases). Trimming took 5 bases from V and 8 from J, leaving 13 bases between them. This CDR3 is 13 amino acids long. CDR1 is MNHEY, CDR2 SMNVEV, per germline (reference sequence). The CDR3 protein is CASSISGGYEQFF. The DNA for the CDR3 is TGTGCCAGCAGTATCAGTGGAGGGTATGAGCAGTTCTTC.

The chain recombines TRBV20-1 with TRBJ2-1; TRBD2 matches at 8 bases. In germline, CDR1 is DFQATT, CDR2 SNEGSKA (reference sequence). V shed 3 bases and J 9 bases; nucleotides not matched to a gene: 13. The CDR3 spans 15 residues. The CDR3 DNA is TGCAGTGCTAGGGGGACTAGTAGTTCGTGGGGTGAGCAGTTCTTC. This gives the protein CSARGTSSSWGEQFF.